Below, 13 T cell receptor beta chains from the same sample are listed, as sequenced in a study of OX40 agonist ivuxolimab in advanced cancers. Generated by immunoSEQ multiplex PCR, the TCRdb table keeps only in-frame clones and is missing some. Seen here are about 45,000 clones, roughly four fifths observed once, and the top ten hold roughly 2.2%. The sequencing here drew on CD4+ or CD8+ T cells sorted from blood, taken in a trial of the OX40 agonist ivuxolimab. These receptor sequences come from an adult with an advanced solid tumor such as melanoma, head and neck, liver or kidney cancer.

The chain couples TRBV9 to TRBJ2-1; D gene uncertain. The germline gives CDR1 SGDLS, CDR2 YYNGEE. V dropped 0 bases and J dropped 8 bases, with 12 bases sitting between them. The CDR3 consists of 14 residues. The CDR3 region is CASSVASVDYEQFF. CDR3 bases: TGTGCCAGCAGCGTAGCCAGCGTAGATTATGAGCAGTTCTTC.

This clone was recorded only once. The chain uses TRBV10-3 and TRBJ2-3; 12 bases are shared with TRBD2. This CDR3 is built from 15 residues. After removal of 6 bases from V and 2 bases from J, the junction contained 3 bases not matched to a gene. Germline V gene sequence: CDR1 ENHRY, CDR2 SYGVKD. Here the CDR3 DNA reads TGTGCCATCAGGACTAGCGGGAGCGACACAGATACGCAGTATTTT. Amino acid sequence: CAIRTSGSDTDTQYF.

This sequence joins TRBV11-2 and TRBJ1-1, with D unresolved. The V gene's germline CDR1 is SGHAT and CDR2 FQNNGV. V dropped 5 bases and J dropped 8 bases, with 18 bases sitting between them. The CDR3 consists of 14 residues. CDR3 sequence reads: CASSPRWETAEAFF. The DNA of the CDR3 is TGTGCCAGCAGCCCCAGGTGGGAGACCGCAGAAGCTTTCTTT.

V gene TRBV30 combines with J gene TRBJ2-3; TRBD2 matches 7 bases. The CDR3 consists of 15 residues. The ends lost 0 bases at V and 3 bases at J; junction bases unmatched: 6. Germline-derived CDR1 and CDR2 are GTSNPN and SVGIG (reference sequence). CDR3 in amino acids: CAWSVGEGRTDTQYF. The CDR3 bases are TGTGCCTGGAGTGTGGGGGAGGGAAGAACAGATACGCAGTATTTT.

The genes are TRBV5-4 and TRBJ1-1; D is perhaps TRBD1 (5 bases). The CDR3 loop spans 13 amino acids. Per the germline V gene, CDR1 is SGHNT and CDR2 is YYREEE (reference sequence). V lost 4 bases and J 1 base, leaving 8 bases between the germline ends. CDR3 amino acids: CASSPDTNTEAFF. The CDR3 DNA is TGTGCCAGCAGCCCGGACACGAACACTGAAGCTTTCTTT.

The chain recombines TRBV28 with TRBJ2-1; 8 bases map to TRBD2. V gave up 8 bases and J gave up 8 bases; unmatched junction bases: 14. Germline V gives CDR1 MDHEN, CDR2 SYDVKM. This CDR3 is 15 amino acids long. The CDR3 DNA reads TGTGCCAGCTACCCTATGGCGGGAGGCGGTTATGAGCAGTTCTTC. This encodes CASYPMAGGGYEQFF.

CDR3 amino acids: CASSERGVGETQYF. The CDR3 nucleotides are TGTGCCAGCAGTGAAAGAGGGGTAGGGGAGACCCAGTACTTC. The V gene is TRBV6-1, the J gene TRBJ2-5; D is tentatively TRBD1 or TRBD2 (5 bases each). The CDR3 has 14 residues. V gave up 2 bases and J gave up 5 bases, with 12 bases separating them. CDR1 and CDR2 from the germline V gene are MNHNS and SASEGT.

The rearrangement links TRBV18 to TRBJ1-4; D ambiguous. The CDR3 covers 15 residues. The germline V gene encodes CDR1 KGHSH and CDR2 LQKENI. Trimming removed 0 bases from V and 8 bases from J, with 13 bases in between. CDR3 in amino acids: CASSPPKAAAEKLFF. CDR3 nucleotides: TGTGCCAGCTCACCACCTAAAGCTGCGGCCGAAAAACTGTTTTTT.

The genes are TRBV10-3 and TRBJ2-3; TRBD1 matches 10 bases. Per the germline V gene, CDR1 is ENHRY and CDR2 is SYGVKD. Trimming removed 5 bases from V and 3 bases from J; junction bases left unmatched: 5. The CDR3 is 15 residues long. CDR3 protein: CAISSPGQGTDTQYF. For the CDR3, the DNA is TGTGCCATCAGTTCTCCGGGACAGGGGACAGATACGCAGTATTTT.

The chain employs TRBV5-1 and TRBJ2-5; D is ambiguous. The germline V gene encodes CDR1 SGHRS and CDR2 YFSETQ. The V and J ends lost 4 bases and 1 base respectively, with 5 bases between them. This CDR3 is 12 amino acids long. CDR3 residues: CASSRPQETQYF. Written as DNA, the CDR3 is TGCGCCAGCAGCCGACCCCAAGAGACCCAGTACTTC.

V gene TRBV19 combines with J gene TRBJ2-7; possible D gene TRBD2, 5 bases. The CDR3 extends over 13 amino acids. Germline-derived CDR1 and CDR2 are LNHDA and SQIVND (reference sequence). Trimming cost V 10 bases and J 6 bases, with 19 bases left between them. The DNA of the CDR3 is TGTGCCACTACCGGGATAGGTGTTGGCGAGCAGTACTTC. This gives the protein CATTGIGVGEQYF. The whole variable domain, filled in from reference TRBV19 and TRBJ2-7, reads DGGITQSPKYLFRKEGQNVTLSCEQNLNHDAMYWYRQDPGQGLRLIYYSQIVNDFQKGDIAEGYSVSREKKESFPLTVTSAQKNPTAFYLCATTGIGVGEQYFGPGTRLTVT.

The rearrangement uses TRBV18 and TRBJ1-2, with 8 bases aligning to TRBD1. This CDR3 comprises 13 residues. Germline-derived CDR1 and CDR2 are KGHSH and LQKENI. The V and J ends lost 3 bases and 5 bases, in that order; junction bases with no gene match: 2. DNA for the CDR3: TGTGCCAGCTCACCCGGACAGGGATATGGCTACACCTTC. Protein product: CASSPGQGYGYTF.

This chain joins TRBV6-5 and TRBJ1-6; the D is unclear. From germline, CDR1 is MNHEY and CDR2 SVGAGI. The CDR3 consists of 15 residues. V was shortened by 0 bases and J by 7 bases, with 10 bases between the two germline ends. The CDR3 DNA sequence: TGTGCCAGCAGTTACTCGGGAACAGCGAATTCACCCCTCCACTTT. It yields the protein CASSYSGTANSPLHF.